The 32 T cell receptor beta chains presented below share a single source sample, sequenced in a study of blood T cell repertoires in COVID-19. Some clones are missing from TCRdb's copy, which holds only in-frame ones; the method was immunoSEQ multiplex PCR. The table includes roughly 24,000 clones, roughly 79% detected once. The sequenced sample was peripheral blood. These TCRs come from an older man with active or convalescent COVID-19.

This clone was seen only once. The V gene is TRBV21-1, the J gene TRBJ2-1; TRBD2 is the table's D call and was not checked against the DNA. TRBV21-1 is a known pseudogene. CDR3 length: 22 residues. CDR3 sequence (DNA): TGTGCCAGCAGCAAAGTGGGTTTAAAATCCGGGACTAGCGGTCCCTCCTACAATGAGCAGTTCTTC. This gives the protein CASSKVGLKSGTSGPSYNEQFF.

This clone was seen a handful of times. The chain recombines TRBV3-1 (or the pseudogene TRBV3-2) with TRBJ2-1; the D is unclear. Trimming pared 4 bases from V and 6 bases from J, leaving 16 bases between. CDR1 LGHDT and CDR2 YNNKEL come from the germline V gene (reference sequence). The CDR3 covers 15 residues. In DNA, the CDR3 is TGTGCCAGCAGCCCCCTCCTTATCGAGGTCAATGAGCAGTTCTTC. It is translated as CASSPLLIEVNEQFF.

Only one count was recorded for this clone. The rearrangement links TRBV20-1 to TRBJ1-2; D is perhaps TRBD1 (5 bases). The germline gives CDR1 DFQATT, CDR2 SNEGSKA (reference sequence). CDR3 length: 11 amino acids. Trimming took off 5 bases at V and 7 bases at J, with 11 bases between the two ends. In nucleotides, the CDR3 is TGCAGTGCTCCTGTCGGGGGTGGCTACACCTTC. It specifies CSAPVGGGYTF.

The rearrangement uses TRBV9 and TRBJ2-2, with TRBD2 identical over 7 bases. Germline-derived CDR1 and CDR2 are SGDLS and YYNGEE. Trimming cost V 4 bases and J 4 bases; bases outside gene matches: 4. The CDR3 has 14 residues. In DNA form, the CDR3 reads TGTGCCAGCAGCACAAGCGGGGCCACCGGGGAGCTGTTTTTT. It specifies CASSTSGATGELFF.

The genes are TRBV4-3 and TRBJ2-1; 9 bases map to TRBD2. The germline V gene encodes CDR1 LGHNA and CDR2 YSLEER. Trimming removed 4 bases from V and 7 bases from J; junction bases left unmatched: 5. The CDR3 has 14 amino acids. The CDR3 coding sequence is TGCGCCAGCAGCCCGTCGCTAGCGGGGAATGAGCAGTTCTTC. This codes for CASSPSLAGNEQFF.

The sample holds a few counts of this clone. J is TRBJ1-2 and V is TRBV12-3 or TRBV12-4; D gene unclear. This CDR3 has 13 amino acids. V was pared by 3 bases and J by 5 bases, with 10 bases between. Here the CDR3 DNA reads TGTGCCAGCAGTTTGCAGGAAAGTTATGGCTACACCTTC. Its protein product is CASSLQESYGYTF.

This sequence joins TRBV3-1 (or the pseudogene TRBV3-2) and TRBJ2-3; TRBD2 agrees at 13 bases. V trimming: 4 bases; J trimming: 1 base; junction bases outside the gene matches: 14. This CDR3 is built from 20 residues. CDR1 and CDR2 from the germline V gene are LGHDT and YNNKEL (reference sequence). CDR3 amino acids: CASSPTSGGPYIARTDTQYF. CDR3 in DNA: TGTGCCAGCAGCCCGACTAGCGGGGGGCCATATATCGCCCGCACAGATACGCAGTATTTT.

The chain uses TRBV28 and TRBJ2-3, with 11 bases lining up with TRBD2. The CDR3 length is 17 residues. The ends lost 5 bases at V and 8 bases at J; junction bases unmatched: 15. The germline V gene encodes CDR1 MDHEN and CDR2 SYDVKM. The CDR3 coding sequence is TGTGCCAGCAGTGTTACTAGCGGGAGTATTGGGACGGTTACGCAGTATTTT. Translated: CASSVTSGSIGTVTQYF.

The chain links TRBV4-1 to TRBJ2-2; D not resolved. The CDR3 extends over 16 amino acids. Looked up from germline, CDR1 is MGHRA and CDR2 is YSYEKL. V gave up 0 bases and J gave up 1 base, with 9 bases separating them. The CDR3 bases are TGCGCCAGCAGCCAAGAATACAGCTGGAACACCGGGGAGCTGTTTTTT. Encoded protein: CASSQEYSWNTGELFF.

The rearrangement links TRBV25-1 to TRBJ1-2; D is possibly TRBD1 (5 bases). CDR3 length: 12 residues. V was pared by 1 base and J by 7 bases, with 7 bases between. Germline V CDR1 and CDR2: MGHDK, SYGVNS. The CDR3 DNA follows: TGTGCCAGCAGTGAATGGGGGGGTGGCTACACCTTC. Translation gives CASSEWGGGYTF.

V usage is TRBV6-5 and J usage is TRBJ1-2; 9 bases are a match to TRBD1. V lost 6 bases and J lost 3; bases outside the gene matches: 5. The germline V gene encodes CDR1 MNHEY and CDR2 SVGAGI. The CDR3 consists of 14 residues. The CDR3 loop reads CASRSGTGHYGYTF. The CDR3 nucleotides read TGTGCCAGCAGATCCGGGACAGGGCACTATGGCTACACCTTC.

The chain has TRBV7-6 and TRBJ1-4, with 9 bases aligning to TRBD1. Germline V CDR1 and CDR2: SGHVS, FNYEAQ. CDR3 length: 16 residues. V was pared by 5 bases and J by 5 bases, with 9 bases of the junction left unmatched. The CDR3 DNA reads as TGTGCCAGCAGCAAGAGGCCGGGACAGGGAAATGAAAAACTGTTTTTT. Its translation is CASSKRPGQGNEKLFF.

V usage is TRBV7-2 and J usage is TRBJ1-2; D remains ambiguous. The V gene lost 1 base and the J gene lost 1 base, with 7 bases spanning the gap. The CDR3 loop spans 14 amino acids. Germline lookup yields CDR1 SGHTA and CDR2 FQGNSA. The CDR3 coding sequence is TGTGCCAGCAGCTTAGTAAGCGTTAACTATGGCTACACCTTC. Residues: CASSLVSVNYGYTF.

A few counts support this clone. The rearrangement joins TRBV12-3 or TRBV12-4 to TRBJ2-5, with 7 bases identical to TRBD2. V gave up 9 bases and J gave up 0 bases; unmatched junction bases: 1. CDR3 length: 12 residues. The CDR3: CARAGNQETQYF. For the CDR3, the DNA is TGTGCCAGAGCGGGGAACCAAGAGACCCAGTACTTC.

The J gene is TRBJ2-1, the V gene TRBV27; D perhaps matches TRBD2 (5 bases). Trimming left V 5 bases short and J 3 bases short, with 14 bases between. The germline V gene has CDR1 MNHEY and CDR2 SMNVEV (reference sequence). This CDR3 comprises 15 residues. The CDR3 sequence is CASSGGGFGYNEQFF. As DNA, the CDR3 is TGTGCCAGCAGTGGAGGTGGTTTTGGCTACAATGAGCAGTTCTTC.

V usage is TRBV11-3 and J usage is TRBJ2-2, with D uncertain. Germline V gives CDR1 SGHNT, CDR2 YENEEA. V was clipped by 1 base and J by 5 bases, with 8 bases between them. This CDR3 region has 14 residues. CDR3 protein: CASSLVSTTGELFF. The CDR3 coding sequence is TGTGCCAGCAGCTTAGTTTCCACTACCGGGGAGCTGTTTTTT.

The gene calls are TRBV18 and TRBJ1-2, with D possibly being TRBD1 (6 bases). The germline V gene encodes CDR1 KGHSH and CDR2 LQKENI. Trimming left V 1 base short and J 3 bases short, with 9 bases between. The CDR3 sequence is 14 residues long. The CDR3 bases are TGTGCCAGCTCACCACGACAGGAGGACTATGGCTACACCTTC. Its protein product is CASSPRQEDYGYTF.

This sequence joins TRBV3-1 (or the pseudogene TRBV3-2) and TRBJ2-3, with D possibly matching TRBD2 (6 bases). The V end lost 1 base, the J end lost 4 bases, and 12 bases lay between the germline ends. The CDR3 runs to 15 residues. Germline V lookup: CDR1 LGHDT, CDR2 YNNKEL (reference sequence). CDR3 loop: CASSQGLERADTQYF. CDR3 in DNA: TGTGCCAGCAGCCAAGGACTAGAGCGGGCAGATACGCAGTATTTT.

V and J are TRBV12-3 or TRBV12-4 and TRBJ1-5; D unclear. The V end lost 5 bases, the J end lost 4 bases, and 9 bases lay between the germline ends. The CDR3 has 13 amino acids. The CDR3 is CASSPVRNQPQHF. CDR3 nucleotide sequence: TGTGCCAGCAGTCCGGTCCGGAATCAGCCCCAGCATTTT.

The V and J genes are TRBV27 and TRBJ1-2, with 10 bases fitting TRBD1. The ends lost 2 bases at V and 4 bases at J; junction bases unmatched: 7. From germline, CDR1 is MNHEY and CDR2 SMNVEV (reference sequence). CDR3 size: 16 residues. The CDR3 DNA follows: TGTGCCAGCAGTTTAGTCGGGACAGGGGTGGGCTATGGCTACACCTTC. Its translation: CASSLVGTGVGYGYTF.

In DNA form, the CDR3 reads TGTGCCAGCAGCCTCCCAGGGGGCTACGAGCAGTACTTC. It codes for CASSLPGGYEQYF. This sequence joins TRBV5-6 and TRBJ2-7; 7 bases align to TRBD1. The J segment lost 3 bases and the V segment lost 4 bases, leaving 4 bases of the junction unmatched. The CDR3 covers 13 residues. The germline CDR1 and CDR2 sequences are SGHDT and YYEEEE.

The chain links TRBV5-6 to TRBJ1-3, with D unclear. The CDR3 loop spans 14 amino acids. V was pared by 2 bases and J by 4 bases, with 10 bases between. Germline V CDR1 and CDR2: SGHDT, YYEEEE. CDR3 region: CASSFPAEGNTIYF. In nucleotides, the CDR3 is TGTGCCAGCAGCTTCCCCGCCGAGGGAAACACCATATATTTT.

The chain is built from TRBV5-1 and TRBJ2-7, with TRBD1 as a possible D gene (6 bases). Deletions cut 0 bases from V and 5 bases from J, with 9 bases between. Germline assignment: CDR1 SGHRS and CDR2 YFSETQ. The CDR3 has 13 residues. CDR3 DNA sequence: TGCGCCAGCAGCTTGGGGGACATTAACGAGCAGTACTTC. It encodes CASSLGDINEQYF.

The rearrangement links TRBV7-2 to TRBJ2-5; D unclear. Germline V gene lookup returns CDR1 SGHTA and CDR2 FQGNSA. The CDR3 totals 14 residues. Between the trimmed V and J ends, which lost 3 bases and 4 bases, there was a span of 12 bases. The CDR3 loop is CASSFFSTGETQYF. CDR3 coding DNA: TGTGCCAGCAGCTTCTTTTCGACGGGAGAGACCCAGTACTTC.

J is TRBJ2-1 and V is TRBV14, with TRBD2 matching over 7 bases. The CDR3 has 15 residues. V was pared by 3 bases and J by 7 bases, with 9 bases of the junction left unmatched. The germline gives CDR1 SGHDN, CDR2 FVKESK. The CDR3 DNA reads as TGTGCCAGCAGCCACGCTGGCGGGAGCTGGAATGAGCAGTTCTTC. It translates to CASSHAGGSWNEQFF.

The J gene is TRBJ1-6, the V gene TRBV6-5; D remains unclear. The CDR3 consists of 15 residues. CDR1 is MNHEY and CDR2 is SVGAGI in the germline V gene. V lost 6 bases and J lost 7, with 16 bases in between. The CDR3 region is CASRRGSGLNSPLHF. In DNA form, the CDR3 reads TGTGCCAGCAGACGTGGGAGCGGCCTAAATTCACCCCTCCACTTT.

About this clone itself: A read error may account for a junction end that differs from germline. The V and J genes are TRBV5-6 and TRBJ1-2, with D unresolved. Germline CDR1 and CDR2: SGHDT and YYEEEE. CDR3 size: 13 residues. CDR3 sequence reads: CASSLGGINGYTF. The CDR3 region has the DNA TGTGCCAGCAGTTTGGGAGGTATCAATGGCTACACCTTC.

The chain couples TRBV5-5 to TRBJ2-1, with TRBD1 matching 10 bases. The CDR3 extends over 15 amino acids. Germline values: CDR1 SGHKS, CDR2 YYEKEE (reference sequence). Losses at the gene ends were 4 bases for V and 6 bases for J; bases not matched to a gene: 7. For the CDR3, the DNA is TGTGCCAGCAGCATGACAGGGGGCGCGAGCAATGAGCAGTTCTTC. The encoded protein is CASSMTGGASNEQFF.

The chain couples TRBV18 to TRBJ2-7; 11 nucleotides line up with TRBD2. CDR1 and CDR2 (germline): KGHSH, LQKENI. V was pared by 3 bases and J by 5 bases, with 3 bases of the junction left unmatched. The CDR3 consists of 14 residues. Here the CDR3 DNA reads TGTGCCAGCTCACCTGGGACTAGCGGTAACGAGCAGTACTTC. As protein: CASSPGTSGNEQYF.

In this sample, this clone is medium-sized. This sequence joins TRBV6-2 or TRBV6-3 and TRBJ1-1; 9 nucleotides align to TRBD1. Germline CDR1 MNHEY, CDR2 SVGEGT. With V trimmed by 2 bases and J by 0 bases, 7 bases remained unmatched. CDR3 length: 17 amino acids. CDR3 in amino acids: CASSYPPWTGVNTEAFF. As DNA, the CDR3 is TGTGCCAGCAGTTACCCTCCTTGGACAGGGGTGAACACTGAAGCTTTCTTT.

The chain employs TRBV4-3 and TRBJ2-2, with D possibly matching TRBD1 (5 bases). Germline V lookup: CDR1 LGHNA, CDR2 YSLEER. The CDR3 runs to 16 residues. The germline V and J ends were trimmed by 1 base and 4 bases, with 13 bases remaining between them. The CDR3 DNA is TGCGCCAGCAGCCAAGCGCAGGGCTTAGCCACCGGGGAGCTGTTTTTT. Translating gives CASSQAQGLATGELFF.

The chain carries TRBV6-6 and TRBJ2-3, with 7 bases identical to TRBD2. The CDR3 sequence is 14 residues long. Trimming removed 10 bases from V and 1 base from J; junction bases left unmatched: 8. The V gene's germline CDR1 is MNHNY and CDR2 SVGAGI (reference sequence). The CDR3 bases are TGTGCCACCGCGGGAGCAAGTGGCACAGATACGCAGTATTTT. It is translated as CATAGASGTDTQYF.